This is a list of T cell receptor beta chains from one sample in a study of blood T cell repertoires in COVID-19. Clones were read by immunoSEQ multiplex PCR, and TCRdb kept only the in-frame ones, dropping some. The table shows 65,000 to 70,000 clones, with more than 65% occurring only once. The sample comprised peripheral blood. The receptors stem from a woman in her sixties with acute or convalescent COVID-19. Each CDR3 is given with its conserved first and last residue. A D gene is named only where the DNA matches it firmly. Rows may omit the clone size; those that give it use once, few, many or a size class.

.	TRBV5-1	TRBJ2-3	.	CASSLTDTSTDTQYF	TGCGCCAGCAGCTTAACAGATACTAGCACAGATACGCAGTATTTT
.	TRBV6-2/TRBV6-3	TRBJ2-5	.	CASIPTTQETQYF	TGTGCCAGCATCCCCACTACCCAAGAGACCCAGTACTTC
.	TRBV27	TRBJ2-7	.	CASSRGSPYEQYF	TGTGCCAGCAGTCGCGGGTCTCCCTACGAGCAGTACTTC
.	TRBV5-5	TRBJ1-6	.	CASMMLQDNSPLHF	TGTGCCAGCATGATGCTACAGGATAATTCACCCCTCCACTTT
.	TRBV11-2	TRBJ2-7	.	CASSLVGSSSYEQYF	TGTGCCAGCAGCTTAGTAGGTAGCAGTTCCTACGAGCAGTACTTC
once	TRBV10-3	TRBJ2-1	.	CAISEGKGGRDEQFF	TGTGCCATCAGTGAGGGTAAAGGTGGTCGGGATGAGCAGTTCTTC
.	TRBV6-6	TRBJ2-2	.	CASSGDFTGELFF	TGTGCCAGCAGTGGGGACTTCACCGGGGAGCTGTTTTTT
.	TRBV5-1	TRBJ1-4	TRBD1	CASSPLGPGGEKLFF	TGCGCCAGCAGCCCCCTCGGACCAGGGGGTGAAAAACTGTTTTTT
.	TRBV14	TRBJ2-3	TRBD1	CASSPRTGVTGDTQYF	TGTGCCAGCAGCCCTCGGACAGGAGTAACTGGGGATACGCAGTATTTT
.	TRBV30	TRBJ1-6	.	CAWSVPRGRQTYNSPLHF	TGTGCCTGGAGTGTACCCAGGGGCCGTCAAACCTATAATTCACCCCTCCACTTT
once	TRBV9	TRBJ1-2	.	CASSAEGGTYYGYTF	TGTGCCAGCAGCGCGGAGGGCGGTACTTACTATGGCTACACCTTC
once	TRBV27	TRBJ1-2	.	CASSLSPTGSYGYTF	TGTGCCAGCAGTTTATCGCCCACAGGGAGCTATGGCTACACCTTC
.	TRBV6-5	TRBJ1-5	.	CASSYGRGDQPQHF	TGTGCCAGCAGTTACGGCAGGGGCGACCAGCCCCAGCATTTT
.	TRBV5-1	TRBJ2-2	TRBD2	CASSVWTSGTNTGELFF	TGCGCCAGCAGCGTATGGACTAGCGGGACGAACACCGGGGAGCTGTTTTTT
.	TRBV18	TRBJ2-3	TRBD2	CASSRGTSLGDTQYF	TGTGCCAGCTCACGGGGGACTAGCCTCGGAGATACGCAGTATTTT
.	TRBV11-2	TRBJ1-1	.	CASSREQGRRTEAFF	TGTGCCAGCAGCCGTGAACAGGGACGACGAACTGAAGCTTTCTTT
.	TRBV4-1	TRBJ1-2	.	CASSQDPGNDYGYTF	TGCGCCAGCAGCCAAGATCCAGGGAATGACTATGGCTACACCTTC
.	TRBV18	TRBJ2-3	.	CASSPSGLYTDTQYF	TGTGCCAGCTCACCCAGCGGTCTGTACACAGATACGCAGTATTTT
.	TRBV6-2/TRBV6-3	TRBJ2-3	TRBD2	CASSPRGGGAGDTQYF	TGTGCCAGCAGTCCCCGCGGCGGGGGGGCCGGAGATACGCAGTATTTT
.	TRBV14	TRBJ1-6	.	CASSQTVYNSPLHF	TGTGCCAGCAGCCAAACAGTGTATAATTCACCCCTCCACTTT
once	TRBV15	TRBJ1-5	.	CATSGGGQPQHF	TGTGCCACATCAGGCGGGGGACAGCCCCAGCATTTT
.	TRBV30	TRBJ2-2	TRBD1	CAWSGRGGAVTGELFF	TGTGCCTGGAGTGGCAGAGGGGGCGCGGTCACCGGGGAGCTGTTTTTT
.	TRBV7-6	TRBJ2-2	.	CASSLGQTPGELFF	TGTGCCAGCAGCTTGGGGCAGACACCCGGGGAGCTGTTTTTT
.	TRBV5-1	TRBJ2-5	TRBD1	CASSLWTGGVETQYF	TGCGCCAGCAGCTTGTGGACAGGGGGGGTAGAGACCCAGTACTTC
once	TRBV6-5	TRBJ1-2	.	CASRGGTYGYTF	TGTGCCAGCAGGGGGGGGACCTATGGCTACACCTTC
.	TRBV6-6	TRBJ2-3	.	CASSYPPPEAQYF	TGTGCCAGCAGTTACCCACCCCCGGAGGCGCAGTATTTT
.	TRBV18	TRBJ2-7	TRBD1	CASSSGTGYEQYF	TGTGCCAGCTCATCCGGGACAGGCTACGAGCAGTACTTC
.	TRBV5-6	TRBJ1-4	TRBD1	CASSPRQGYEKLFF	TGTGCCAGCAGCCCTAGACAGGGTTATGAAAAACTGTTTTTT
.	TRBV3-1/TRBV3-2	TRBJ1-3	TRBD1	CASSHPGVSTGYFF	TGTGCCAGCAGCCATCCCGGAGTTTCGACAGGGTACTTTTTT
.	TRBV3-1/TRBV3-2	TRBJ2-3	TRBD2	CASSHQSGGARAQYF	TGTGCCAGCAGCCATCAGAGCGGGGGGGCTCGAGCGCAGTATTTT
.	TRBV11-2	TRBJ1-2	TRBD1	CASSLEPGGGYTF	TGTGCCAGCAGCTTAGAGCCAGGGGGCGGCTACACCTTC
.	TRBV7-9	TRBJ2-3	.	CASSTLAADTQYF	TGTGCCAGCAGCACACTAGCCGCAGATACGCAGTATTTT
.	TRBV29-1	TRBJ2-1	.	CSVASVRGGDEQFF	TGCAGCGTTGCTTCCGTGCGGGGCGGGGATGAGCAGTTCTTC
.	TRBV7-3	TRBJ2-3	.	CASPGDTDTQYF	TGTGCCAGCCCGGGAGATACAGATACGCAGTATTTT
.	TRBV19	TRBJ1-1	TRBD1	CASSTNRGTEAFF	TGTGCCAGTAGTACAAACAGGGGTACTGAAGCTTTCTTT
once	TRBV6-4	TRBJ2-3	.	CASSDSGRRQYF	TGTGCCAGCAGTGACTCAGGGAGAAGGCAGTATTTT
.	TRBV30	TRBJ2-1	.	CAWRAGINEQFF	TGTGCCTGGAGAGCGGGTATTAATGAGCAGTTCTTC
.	TRBV10-2	TRBJ1-3	.	CASTGGTGNTIYF	TGCGCCAGCACCGGGGGGACTGGAAACACCATATATTTT
.	TRBV9	TRBJ2-7	TRBD2	CASSSRVGGGDSYEQYF	TGTGCCAGCAGCTCCCGAGTGGGCGGGGGGGACTCCTACGAGCAGTACTTC
.	TRBV19	TRBJ2-1	TRBD2	CASSKIRLANEQFF	TGTGCCAGTAGCAAGATTAGACTAGCCAATGAGCAGTTCTTC
few	TRBV6-5	TRBJ2-7	TRBD1	CASSWTGEGYEQYF	TGTGCCAGCAGTTGGACAGGGGAAGGCTACGAGCAGTACTTC
few	TRBV29-1	TRBJ2-1	TRBD2	CSFKAGGGYNEQFF	TGCAGCTTCAAAGCGGGGGGGGGCTACAATGAGCAGTTCTTC
.	TRBV3-1/TRBV3-2	TRBJ2-1	.	CASSRSGNEQFF	TGTGCCAGCAGCCGGAGCGGGAATGAGCAGTTCTTC
.	TRBV19	TRBJ2-4	.	CASSILSGEAKNIQYF	TGTGCCAGTAGTATTCTTTCTGGAGAAGCCAAAAACATTCAGTACTTC
few	TRBV10-3	TRBJ1-1	.	CATLASGPQNTEAFF	TGTGCCACCCTAGCCTCCGGGCCCCAGAACACTGAAGCTTTCTTT